One sample yielded the 8 T cell receptor beta chains listed below, sequenced in a study of blood T cell repertoires in COVID-19. This table comes from immunoSEQ multiplex PCR, and its TCRdb copy is limited to in-frame clones, with some not included. Of around 400,000 clones in the sample, around 87% were seen once. Sequenced input: peripheral blood. These receptors were taken from a woman aged 55-69 years with COVID-19, enrolled during active disease.

V usage is TRBV5-4 and J usage is TRBJ1-1; 7 nucleotides match TRBD1. J lost 1 base, V lost 4 bases, and 4 bases had no gene match. Germline loops: CDR1 SGHNT, CDR2 YYREEE (reference sequence). CDR3 length: 14 amino acids. Here the CDR3 reads CASSPGQANTEAFF. DNA of the CDR3: TGTGCCAGCAGCCCCGGACAGGCGAACACTGAAGCTTTCTTT.

The rearrangement uses TRBV28 and TRBJ1-1, with D hard to call. The germline CDR1 and CDR2 sequences are MDHEN and SYDVKM. This CDR3 spans 15 amino acids. The V end was cut by 2 bases, the J end by 0 bases, with 10 bases between. CDR3 loop: CASSLRTPMNTEAFF. CDR3 in DNA: TGTGCCAGCAGTTTACGTACACCCATGAACACTGAAGCTTTCTTT.

On this clone: The same CDR3 also results from other DNA sequences found in this sample. The genes are TRBV27 and TRBJ1-6; D gene uncertain. Trimming shortened V by 6 bases and J by 5 bases, and 8 bases separated the two germline ends. CDR1 is MNHEY and CDR2 is SMNVEV in the germline V gene (reference sequence). The CDR3 spans 13 residues. Written as DNA, the CDR3 is TGTGCCAGCAGCCTCTCGGATAATTCACCCCTCCACTTT. This gives the protein CASSLSDNSPLHF.

This rearrangement joins TRBV7-2 to TRBJ1-5, with D possibly matching TRBD1 (6 bases). CDR1 and CDR2 from the germline V gene are SGHTA and FQGNSA. Trimming removed 1 base from V and 6 bases from J, with 13 bases in between. The CDR3 covers 15 residues. The CDR3 DNA reads TGTGCCAGCAGCTTAGGGTGGGGGCTTGTTCAGCCCCAGCATTTT. It specifies CASSLGWGLVQPQHF.

The chain employs TRBV4-2 and TRBJ2-7, with 11 bases matching TRBD2. Per germline, CDR1 LGHNA and CDR2 YNFKEQ. The CDR3 is 16 amino acids. V dropped 3 bases and J dropped 3; count of bases not matched to a gene: 7. The CDR3: CASSHEDSGGGYEQYF. DNA of the CDR3: TGTGCCAGCAGCCACGAAGATAGCGGGGGGGGCTACGAGCAGTACTTC.

This clone was counted a few times. The chain has TRBV10-1 and TRBJ1-2, with 10 bases aligning to TRBD1. CDR3 length: 16 residues. Germline-derived CDR1 and CDR2 are WNHNN and SYGVQD (reference sequence). The J segment lost 3 bases and the V segment lost 3 bases, leaving 7 bases of the junction unmatched. DNA of the CDR3: TGCGCCAGCAGTGATTTGTGGGACAGGGGAGACTATGGCTACACCTTC. As protein: CASSDLWDRGDYGYTF.

The V call is TRBV29-1, the J call TRBJ2-7, with TRBD1 matching 9 bases. CDR1 is SQVTM, CDR2 ANQGSEA, per germline. This CDR3 contains 11 residues. V lost 6 bases to trimming and J lost 6 bases; unmatched junction nucleotides: 3. CDR3 sequence: CSVETGGEQYF. The CDR3 DNA reads as TGCAGCGTGGAGACAGGGGGCGAGCAGTACTTC.

The chain combines TRBV25-1 with TRBJ2-2, with D possibly being TRBD1 (6 bases). V dropped 1 base and J dropped 5 bases, with 17 bases sitting between them. This CDR3 contains 17 residues. CDR1 is MGHDK, CDR2 SYGVNS, per germline. The CDR3 sequence: CASSESRGRGGTGELFF. DNA for the CDR3: TGTGCCAGCAGTGAATCTCGGGGCAGGGGTGGGACCGGGGAGCTGTTTTTT. Variable domain in full (rest from reference TRBV25-1 and TRBJ2-2): EADIYQTPRYLVIGTGKKITLECSQTMGHDKMYWYQQDPGMELHLIHYSYGVNSTEKGDLSSESTVSRIRTEHFPLTLESARPSHTSQYLCASSESRGRGGTGELFFGEGSRLTVL.